This is a list of T cell receptor beta chains from one sample in a study of blood T cell repertoires in COVID-19. Generated by immunoSEQ multiplex PCR, the TCRdb table keeps only in-frame clones and is missing some. The sample has 190,000 or so clones; 70% to 90% are singletons. Input material: PBMCs or T cells enriched from blood (not recorded which). These receptors all stem from a woman younger than 45 who had been exposed to COVID-19. Each CDR3 is given with its conserved first and last residue.

j_call v_call cdr3_aa
TRBJ1-2 TRBV18 CASSLRASLYGYTF
TRBJ1-2 TRBV7-9 CASSPADREGNGYTF
TRBJ2-7 TRBV30 CAWSAPGQGYEQYF
TRBJ1-2 TRBV19 CASSPRTGGFNYGYTF
TRBJ2-2 TRBV6-5 CASSPDRPTGELFF
TRBJ2-7 TRBV7-2 CASDRLAGGAYEQYF
TRBJ2-1 TRBV7-7 CASSLTGGDSNEQFF
TRBJ1-1 TRBV11-3 CASSFTGQGEAFF
TRBJ2-5 TRBV9 CASSVGLGGGAVKETQYF
TRBJ2-2 TRBV7-9 CASSRPGLAPGELFF
TRBJ2-7 TRBV18 CASSPRDSYYEQYF
TRBJ2-2 TRBV7-3 CASSLNSGGDTGELFF
TRBJ2-7 TRBV29-1 CSVRSDRVRGEQYF
TRBJ2-1 TRBV19 CASTDLGQYNEQFF